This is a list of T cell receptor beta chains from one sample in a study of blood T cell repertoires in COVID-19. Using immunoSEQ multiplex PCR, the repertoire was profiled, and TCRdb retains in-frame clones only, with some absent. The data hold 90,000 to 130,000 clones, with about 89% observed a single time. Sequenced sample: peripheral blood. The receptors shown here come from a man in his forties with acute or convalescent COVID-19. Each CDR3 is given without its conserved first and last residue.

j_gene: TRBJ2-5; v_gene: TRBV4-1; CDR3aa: ASSQALADPQETQY
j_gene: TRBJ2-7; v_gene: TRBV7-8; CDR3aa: ASSGRLAGTYEQY
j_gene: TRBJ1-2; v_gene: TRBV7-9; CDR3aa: ASSPRDSIDGYT
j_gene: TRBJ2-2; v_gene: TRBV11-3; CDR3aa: ASSSLIFTGDTGELF
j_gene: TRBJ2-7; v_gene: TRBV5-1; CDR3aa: ASSFFPGLYEQY
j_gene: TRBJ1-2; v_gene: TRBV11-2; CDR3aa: ASSFGRGSNYGYT
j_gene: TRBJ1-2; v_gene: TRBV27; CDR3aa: ASRGTGRGYT
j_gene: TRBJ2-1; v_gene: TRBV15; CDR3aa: ATSSTGGVGAYNEQF
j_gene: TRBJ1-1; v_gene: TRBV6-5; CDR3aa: ASRSTQGVRGEAF
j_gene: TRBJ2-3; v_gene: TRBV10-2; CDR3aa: ASSDTGTSDLSTQY
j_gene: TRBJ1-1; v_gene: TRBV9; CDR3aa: ASRGQEGLNTEAF
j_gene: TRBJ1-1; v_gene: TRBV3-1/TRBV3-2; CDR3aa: ASSATPHTEAF
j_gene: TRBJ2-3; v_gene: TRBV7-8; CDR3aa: ASSPLGLAGLTDTQY
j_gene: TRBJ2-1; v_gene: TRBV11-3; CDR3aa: ASSSGKGLAGGEQF
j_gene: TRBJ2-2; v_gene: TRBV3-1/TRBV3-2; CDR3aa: ASSHLTGKSGELF
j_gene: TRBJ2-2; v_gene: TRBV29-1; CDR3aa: SVEDRGANTGELF
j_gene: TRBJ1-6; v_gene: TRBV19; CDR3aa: ASSIVGSNSPLH
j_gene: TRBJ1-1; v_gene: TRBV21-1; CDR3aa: ASRARGGTEAF
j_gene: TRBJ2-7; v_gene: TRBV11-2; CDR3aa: ASRHFSGKTYEQY
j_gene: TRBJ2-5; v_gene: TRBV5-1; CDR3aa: ATNRDRGETQY
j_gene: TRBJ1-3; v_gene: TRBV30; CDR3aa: AWSTGGAAGNTIY
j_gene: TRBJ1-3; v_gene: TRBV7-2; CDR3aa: ASSAGTAGGGSGNTIY
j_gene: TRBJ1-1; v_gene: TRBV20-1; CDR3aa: SADRNTEAF
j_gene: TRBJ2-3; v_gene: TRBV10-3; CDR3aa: AISESTSRDTQY
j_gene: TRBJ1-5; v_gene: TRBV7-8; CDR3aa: ASSLEAGWGQPQH
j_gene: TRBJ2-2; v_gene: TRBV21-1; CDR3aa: ASSKEGLAGGLNTGELF
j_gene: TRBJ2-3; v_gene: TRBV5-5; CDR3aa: ASSYTSGGPTDTQY
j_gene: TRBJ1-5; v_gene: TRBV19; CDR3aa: ASNFGQGILQPQH
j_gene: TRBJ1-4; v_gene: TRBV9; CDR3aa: ASSTPRTGGEKLF
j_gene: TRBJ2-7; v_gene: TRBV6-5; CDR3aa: ASSPGMGYEQY
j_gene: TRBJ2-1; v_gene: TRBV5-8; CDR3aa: ASSLARSGGVDEQF